This T cell receptor beta chain was sequenced for a study of CD8+ T cells in alopecia areata. Study-level background: A regimen of oral tofacitinib, 5 to 10 mg twice daily, was given to treated patients.

RNA, once extracted, was reverse transcribed into cDNA for use as the sequencing template. Using immunoSEQ multiplex PCR, the repertoire was profiled, and TCRdb retains in-frame clones only, with some absent. Here the sample spans about 200,000 clones, about 57% being singletons. Findings and caveats of the study: Throughout tofacitinib, many expanded lesional clones continued to persist in scalp and blood. Sequencing of scalp samples also captures resident alphabeta T cells of normal skin. Shared TCR sequences were less clear between patients than in mice, possibly partly from HLA diversity.

Documented treatment: oral pan-JAK inhibitor, 5-10 mg twice daily. As to this clone: The antigen remains unidentified.

The sequence came from a human donor with alopecia areata. The sample here was CD4+ T cells sorted from blood, taken at week 4, from a patient treated with tofacitinib.

Written as DNA, the CDR3 is TGTGCCAGCAGTCCTGTCGGAGGCCCAAATCAGCCCCAGCATTTT. Translating it yields CASSPVGGPNQPQHF. This rearrangement joins TRBV7-8 to TRBJ1-5; no reliable D call. CDR1 is SGHVS, CDR2 FQNEAQ, per germline. V lost 6 bases, J lost 4 bases, and 16 bases lay in between. The CDR3 length is 15 residues.